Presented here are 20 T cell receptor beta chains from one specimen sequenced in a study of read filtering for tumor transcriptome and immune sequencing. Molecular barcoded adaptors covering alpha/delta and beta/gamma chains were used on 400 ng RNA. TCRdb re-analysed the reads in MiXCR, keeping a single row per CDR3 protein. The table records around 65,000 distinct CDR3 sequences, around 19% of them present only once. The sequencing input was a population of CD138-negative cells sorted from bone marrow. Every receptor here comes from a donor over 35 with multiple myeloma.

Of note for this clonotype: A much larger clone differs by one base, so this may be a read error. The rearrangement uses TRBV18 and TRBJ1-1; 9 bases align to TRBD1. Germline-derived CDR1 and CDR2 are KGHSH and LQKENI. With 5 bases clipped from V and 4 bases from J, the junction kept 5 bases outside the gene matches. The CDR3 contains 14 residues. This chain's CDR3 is CASSTRQGGTEAFF. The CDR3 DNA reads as TGTGCCAGCTCAACCAGACAGGGGGGCACTGAAGCTTTCTTT.

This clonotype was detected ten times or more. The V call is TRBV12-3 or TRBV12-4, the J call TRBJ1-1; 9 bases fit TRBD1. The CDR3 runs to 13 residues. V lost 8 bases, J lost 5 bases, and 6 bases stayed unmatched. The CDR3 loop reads CASGTGWWTEAFF. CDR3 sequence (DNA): TGTGCCAGCGGGACAGGGTGGTGGACTGAAGCTTTCTTT.

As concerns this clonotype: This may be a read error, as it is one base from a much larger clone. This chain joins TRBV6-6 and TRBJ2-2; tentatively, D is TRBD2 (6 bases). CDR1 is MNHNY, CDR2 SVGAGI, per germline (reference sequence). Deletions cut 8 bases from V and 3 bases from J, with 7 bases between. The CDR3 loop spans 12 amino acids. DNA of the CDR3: TGTGCCAGCGGAGGGGACACCGGGGAGCTGTTTTTT. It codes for CASGGDTGELFF.

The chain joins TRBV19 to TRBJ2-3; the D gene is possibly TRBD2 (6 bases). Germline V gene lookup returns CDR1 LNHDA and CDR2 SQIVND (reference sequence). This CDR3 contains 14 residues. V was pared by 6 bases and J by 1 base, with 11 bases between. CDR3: CASRSGGGTDTQYF. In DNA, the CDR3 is TGTGCCAGTAGATCTGGAGGGGGCACAGATACGCAGTATTTT.

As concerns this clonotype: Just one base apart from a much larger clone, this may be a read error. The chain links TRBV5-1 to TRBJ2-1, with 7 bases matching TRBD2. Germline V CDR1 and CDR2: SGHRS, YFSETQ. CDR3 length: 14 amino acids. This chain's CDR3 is CAGREGVFYNEQFF. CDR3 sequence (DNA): TGCGCCGGCAGGGAGGGCGTGTTCTACAATGAGCAGTTCTTC.

As DNA, the CDR3 is TGTGCCAGCGGGGGACGGAGACAGGGGATGTATGGCTACACCTTC. Amino acid sequence: CASGGRRQGMYGYTF. The chain combines TRBV6-5 with TRBJ1-2, with 8 bases lining up with TRBD1. This CDR3 is built from 15 residues. Germline loops: CDR1 MNHEY, CDR2 SVGAGI. Losses at the gene ends were 8 bases for V and 5 bases for J; bases not matched to a gene: 13.

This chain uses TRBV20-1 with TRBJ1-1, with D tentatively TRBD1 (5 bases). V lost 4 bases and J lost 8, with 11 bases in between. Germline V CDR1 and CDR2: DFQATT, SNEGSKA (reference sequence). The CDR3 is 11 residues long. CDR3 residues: CSAKGFAEAFF. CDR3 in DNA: TGCAGTGCTAAGGGGTTCGCCGAAGCTTTCTTT.

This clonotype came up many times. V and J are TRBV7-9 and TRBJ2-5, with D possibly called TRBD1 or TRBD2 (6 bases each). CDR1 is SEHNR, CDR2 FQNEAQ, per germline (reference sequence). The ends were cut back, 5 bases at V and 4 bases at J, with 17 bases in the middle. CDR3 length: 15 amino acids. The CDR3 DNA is TGTGCCAGCAGCCCCCTTGGGGGGCGACCAGAGACCCAGTACTTC. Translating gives CASSPLGGRPETQYF. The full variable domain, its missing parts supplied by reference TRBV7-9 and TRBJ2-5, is DTGVSQNPRHKITKRGQNVTFRCDPISEHNRLYWYRQTLGQGPEFLTYFQNEAQLEKSRLLSDRFSAERPKGSFSTLEIQRTEQGDSAMYLCASSPLGGRPETQYFGPGTRLLVL.

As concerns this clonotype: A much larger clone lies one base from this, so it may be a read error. This CDR3 is CASSWGAGDHTGELFF. In DNA, the CDR3 is TGTGCCAGCAGCTGGGGAGCGGGAGACCACACCGGGGAGCTGTTTTTT. The chain has TRBV5-4 and TRBJ2-2, with 8 bases identical to TRBD2. V was clipped by 3 bases and J by 3 bases; unmatched bases: 7. This CDR3 spans 16 amino acids. Germline CDR1 is SGHNT and CDR2 is YYREEE (reference sequence). Full variable domain (remainder filled in from reference TRBV5-4 and TRBJ2-2): ETGVTQSPTHLIKTRGQQVTLRCSSQSGHNTVSWYQQALGQGPQFIFQYYREEENGRGNFPPRFSGLQFPNYSSELNVNALELDDSALYLCASSWGAGDHTGELFFGEGSRLTVL.

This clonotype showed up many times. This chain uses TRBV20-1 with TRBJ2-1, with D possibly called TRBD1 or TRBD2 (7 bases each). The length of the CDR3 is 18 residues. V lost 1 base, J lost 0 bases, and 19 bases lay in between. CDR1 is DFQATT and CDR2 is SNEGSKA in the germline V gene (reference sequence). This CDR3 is CSARGPGGGLSSYNEQFF. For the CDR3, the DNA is TGCAGTGCTAGAGGGCCAGGGGGGGGTTTGAGCTCCTACAATGAGCAGTTCTTC.

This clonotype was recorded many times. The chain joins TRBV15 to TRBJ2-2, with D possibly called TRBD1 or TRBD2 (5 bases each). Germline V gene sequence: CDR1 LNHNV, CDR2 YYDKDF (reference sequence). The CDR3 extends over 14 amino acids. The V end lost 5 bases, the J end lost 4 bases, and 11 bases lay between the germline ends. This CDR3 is CATSGGSTTGELFF. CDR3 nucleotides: TGTGCCACCAGCGGGGGTTCTACCACCGGGGAGCTGTTTTTT.

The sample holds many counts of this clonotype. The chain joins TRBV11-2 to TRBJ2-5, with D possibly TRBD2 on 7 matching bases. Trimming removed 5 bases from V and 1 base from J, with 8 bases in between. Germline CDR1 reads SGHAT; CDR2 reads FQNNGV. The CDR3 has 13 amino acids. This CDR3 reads CASSRGAQETQYF. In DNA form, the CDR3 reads TGTGCCAGCAGCCGGGGGGCCCAAGAGACCCAGTACTTC. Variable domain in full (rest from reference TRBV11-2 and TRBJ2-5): EAGVAQSPRYKIIEKRQSVAFWCNPISGHATLYWYQQILGQGPKLLIQFQNNGVVDDSQLPKDRFSAERLKGVDSTLKIQPAKLEDSAVYLCASSRGAQETQYFGPGTRLLVL.

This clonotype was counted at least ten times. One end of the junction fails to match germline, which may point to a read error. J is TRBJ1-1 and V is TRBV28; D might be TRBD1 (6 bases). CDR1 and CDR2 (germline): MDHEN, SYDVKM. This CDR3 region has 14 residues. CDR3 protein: CAGSFGGLISEAFF. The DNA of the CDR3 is TGTGCCGGCAGTTTTGGGGGGCTCATATCTGAAGCTTTCTTT.

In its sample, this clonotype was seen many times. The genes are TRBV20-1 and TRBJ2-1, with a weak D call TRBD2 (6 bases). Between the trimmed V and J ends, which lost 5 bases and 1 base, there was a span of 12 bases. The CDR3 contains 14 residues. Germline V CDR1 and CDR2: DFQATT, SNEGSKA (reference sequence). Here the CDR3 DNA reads TGCAGTGCTCCCCTTCGGGGGTCCTACAATGAGCAGTTCTTC. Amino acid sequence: CSAPLRGSYNEQFF.

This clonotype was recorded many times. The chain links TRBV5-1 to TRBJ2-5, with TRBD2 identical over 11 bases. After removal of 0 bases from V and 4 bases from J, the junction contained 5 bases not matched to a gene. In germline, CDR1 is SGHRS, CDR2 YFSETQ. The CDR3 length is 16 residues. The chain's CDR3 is CASSLVTSGSAETQYF. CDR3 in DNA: TGCGCCAGCAGCTTGGTTACTAGCGGGAGTGCAGAGACCCAGTACTTC.

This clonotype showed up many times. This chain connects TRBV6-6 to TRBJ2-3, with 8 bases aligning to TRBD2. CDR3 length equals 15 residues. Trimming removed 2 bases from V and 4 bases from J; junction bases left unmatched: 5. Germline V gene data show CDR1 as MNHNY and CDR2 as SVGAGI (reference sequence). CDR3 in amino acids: CASSYGRGAADTQYF. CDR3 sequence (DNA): TGTGCCAGCAGTTACGGGCGGGGGGCCGCAGATACGCAGTATTTT.

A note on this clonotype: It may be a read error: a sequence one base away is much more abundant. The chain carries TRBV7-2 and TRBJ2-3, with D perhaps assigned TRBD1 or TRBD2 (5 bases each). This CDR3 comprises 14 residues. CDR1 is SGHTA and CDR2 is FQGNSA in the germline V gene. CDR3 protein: CASSSLASTGTQYF. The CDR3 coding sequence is TGTGCCAGCAGCTCCCTCGCTAGCACAGGTACGCAGTATTTT. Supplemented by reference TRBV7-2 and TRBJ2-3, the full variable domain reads GAGVSQSPSNKVTEKGKDVELRCDPISGHTALYWYRQSLGQGLEFLIYFQGNSAPDKSGLPSDRFSAERTGGSVSTLTIQRTQQEDSAVYLCASSSLASTGTQYFGPGTRLTVL.

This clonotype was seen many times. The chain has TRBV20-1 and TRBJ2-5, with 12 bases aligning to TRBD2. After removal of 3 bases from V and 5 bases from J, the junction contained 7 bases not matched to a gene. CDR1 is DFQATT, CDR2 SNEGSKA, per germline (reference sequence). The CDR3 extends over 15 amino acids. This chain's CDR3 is CSARRLAGDSETQYF. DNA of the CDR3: TGCAGTGCTAGGCGACTAGCGGGGGACAGTGAGACCCAGTACTTC.

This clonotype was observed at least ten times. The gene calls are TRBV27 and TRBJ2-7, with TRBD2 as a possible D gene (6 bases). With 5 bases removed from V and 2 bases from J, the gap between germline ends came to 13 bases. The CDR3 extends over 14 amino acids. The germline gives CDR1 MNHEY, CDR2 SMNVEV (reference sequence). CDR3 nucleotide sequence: TGTGCCAGCAGTCCCGCGGGGAGAGCCTACGAGCAGTACTTC. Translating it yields CASSPAGRAYEQYF.

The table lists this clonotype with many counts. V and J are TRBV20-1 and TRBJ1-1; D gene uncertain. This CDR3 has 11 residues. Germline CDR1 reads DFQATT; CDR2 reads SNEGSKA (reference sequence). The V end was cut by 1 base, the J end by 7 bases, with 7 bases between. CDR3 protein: CSARGKIEAFF. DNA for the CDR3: TGCAGTGCTAGAGGCAAAATTGAAGCTTTCTTT.